The next 16 T cell receptor beta chains were all read from a single sample in a study of shared clonotypes between healthy human individuals. CD45RO-negative cells were positively selected for CCR7, leaving out terminally differentiated effector memory CD45RA+ cells. Only in-frame clones appear in the TCRdb table, and some are missing; sequencing was by immunoSEQ multiplex PCR. The repertoire has approximately 1.9 million clones, just over 90% of them found once; the top ten carry less than 2%. The material sequenced was naive CD8+ T cells from PBMCs. The receptors shown here come from a man aged 18 to 35 in good health. Some clones in this sample may be carry-over from other donors' samples.

This chain uses TRBV7-8 with TRBJ1-2; TRBD1 aligns across 9 bases. The CDR3 is 15 residues long. With V trimmed by 4 bases and J by 7 bases, 10 bases remained unmatched. Germline V gene data show CDR1 as SGHVS and CDR2 as FQNEAQ. CDR3 in amino acids: CASSSRGTGSGGYTF. The DNA of the CDR3 is TGTGCCAGCAGCTCCCGCGGGACAGGGTCAGGTGGCTACACCTTC.

The chain employs TRBV11-3 and TRBJ2-7; 10 bases line up with TRBD2. CDR3 length equals 17 residues. V dropped 1 base and J dropped 6; count of bases not matched to a gene: 12. Germline CDR1 SGHNT, CDR2 YENEEA. CDR3 residues: CASSLGRTSGIATEQYF. CDR3 DNA sequence: TGTGCCAGCAGCTTAGGCCGCACTAGCGGGATAGCTACCGAGCAGTACTTC.

This chain connects TRBV11-2 to TRBJ1-1, with a possible D match to TRBD1 (5 bases). Germline V CDR1 and CDR2: SGHAT, FQNNGV. V gave up 3 bases and J gave up 3 bases, with 8 bases separating them. The CDR3 consists of 13 residues. DNA of the CDR3: TGTGCCAGCAGCTTGTCGGGGGACACTGAAGCTTTCTTT. Amino acids: CASSLSGDTEAFF.

The DNA of the CDR3 is TGTGCCAGCAGCTTAGGCTCCGGGGCTCGACACGAGCAGTACTTC. Translated, it gives CASSLGSGARHEQYF. The V call is TRBV7-9, the J call TRBJ2-7; D is perhaps TRBD1 or TRBD2 (5 bases each). V was pared by 1 base and J by 5 bases, with 15 bases between. The germline CDR1 and CDR2 sequences are SEHNR and FQNEAQ (reference sequence). There are 15 residues in the CDR3.

The J gene is TRBJ2-1, the V gene TRBV12-5; TRBD2 agrees at 9 bases. The V segment lost 4 bases and the J segment 5 bases; nucleotides outside the gene matches: 3. In germline, CDR1 is LGHNT, CDR2 FRNRAP. CDR3 length: 14 amino acids. CDR3 nucleotides: TGTGCTAGTGGTTGGTCTAGCGGGAACAATGAGCAGTTCTTC. It codes for CASGWSSGNNEQFF.

The chain joins TRBV27 to TRBJ2-7, with 10 bases that match TRBD1. J lost 2 bases, V lost 4 bases, and 5 bases had no gene match. The CDR3 consists of 15 residues. Germline CDR1 and CDR2: MNHEY and SMNVEV (reference sequence). The CDR3 is CASSYTGTGAYEQYF. CDR3 coding DNA: TGTGCCAGCAGTTATACCGGGACAGGGGCCTACGAGCAGTACTTC.

The rearrangement links TRBV7-9 to TRBJ1-2; TRBD1 matches 7 bases. CDR1 is SEHNR, CDR2 FQNEAQ, per germline (reference sequence). The CDR3 covers 13 residues. The V gene end was trimmed by 6 bases and the J gene end by 6 bases; junction bases not matched to a gene: 7. The CDR3 loop reads CASRDDRVDGYTF. CDR3 bases: TGTGCCAGCAGGGATGACAGGGTAGATGGCTACACCTTC.

This clone was seen a single time. Within the sample, other DNA sequences also encode this same CDR3. The rearrangement uses TRBV12-5 and TRBJ2-1, with unresolved D. The CDR3 spans 12 residues. Germline CDR1 reads LGHNT; CDR2 reads FRNRAP. The germline V and J ends were trimmed by 3 bases and 4 bases, with 4 bases remaining between them. The CDR3 sequence: CASGLGYNEQFF. CDR3 nucleotide sequence: TGTGCTAGTGGTTTAGGTTACAATGAGCAGTTCTTC. Variable domain in full (rest from reference TRBV12-5 and TRBJ2-1): DARVTQTPRHKVTEMGQEVTMRCQPILGHNTVFWYRQTMMQGLELLAYFRNRAPLDDSGMPKDRFSAEMPDATLATLKIQPSEPRDSAVYFCASGLGYNEQFFGPGTRLTVL.

In DNA form, the CDR3 reads TGTGCCAGCAGTATGCCCCGGGGGGGCTCTAATGAAAAACTGTTTTTT. This sequence encodes CASSMPRGGSNEKLFF. The V gene is TRBV28, the J gene TRBJ1-4; TRBD1 might be the D (6 bases). The CDR3 contains 16 residues. The V end lost 5 bases, the J end lost 3 bases, and 16 bases lay between the germline ends. Per germline, CDR1 MDHEN and CDR2 SYDVKM.

V usage is TRBV29-1 and J usage is TRBJ1-4, with 9 bases identical to TRBD1. The germline CDR1 and CDR2 sequences are SQVTM and ANQGSEA. The CDR3 has 14 residues. J lost 5 bases, V lost 6 bases, and 7 bases had no gene match. In DNA form, the CDR3 reads TGCAGCGTGTATACAGGGGGCAGAAATGAAAAACTGTTTTTT. This sequence encodes CSVYTGGRNEKLFF.

The CDR3 DNA sequence: TGTGCCAGCAGGGACAGGGAAGGGGGCTACAATGAGCAGTTCTTC. This encodes CASRDREGGYNEQFF. The J gene is TRBJ2-1, the V gene TRBV5-8; 8 bases are shared with TRBD1. From germline, CDR1 is SGHTS and CDR2 YDEGEE. The length of the CDR3 is 15 residues. J lost 3 bases, V lost 5 bases, and 7 bases had no gene match.

The chain has TRBV5-1 and TRBJ2-7, with D perhaps matching TRBD1 (6 bases). This CDR3 comprises 14 residues. Germline-derived CDR1 and CDR2 are SGHRS and YFSETQ. Trimming removed 0 bases from V and 4 bases from J, with 11 bases in between. The CDR3 loop reads CASSLDRVTYEQYF. CDR3 bases: TGCGCCAGCAGCTTGGACAGGGTTACTTACGAGCAGTACTTC.

The V gene is TRBV27, the J gene TRBJ1-4; D possibly corresponds to TRBD1 (5 bases). The CDR3 loop spans 15 amino acids. V was pared by 6 bases and J by 0 bases, with 11 bases between. Looked up from germline, CDR1 is MNHEY and CDR2 is SMNVEV (reference sequence). CDR3 nucleotide sequence: TGTGCCAGCAGAATAGGGGTATCAACTAATGAAAAACTGTTTTTT. Its translation is CASRIGVSTNEKLFF.

In regard to this clone: This sample includes further DNA sequences coding for the same CDR3. The rearrangement uses TRBV18 and TRBJ1-2, with TRBD1 identical over 10 bases. CDR3 size: 14 residues. CDR1 is KGHSH and CDR2 is LQKENI in the germline V gene. V was clipped by 0 bases and J by 5 bases; unmatched bases: 0. CDR3 coding DNA: TGTGCCAGCTCACCACCGGGACAGGGGTATGGCTACACCTTC. It codes for CASSPPGQGYGYTF.

The rearrangement joins TRBV11-2 to TRBJ2-5; D is perhaps TRBD1 or TRBD2 (5 bases each). The CDR3 is 17 residues long. V dropped 3 bases and J dropped 0 bases, with 17 bases sitting between them. Germline V lookup: CDR1 SGHAT, CDR2 FQNNGV. This CDR3 reads CASSFHPGTGYQETQYF. The CDR3 DNA sequence: TGTGCCAGCAGCTTCCACCCCGGGACCGGGTACCAAGAGACCCAGTACTTC.

The chain has TRBV7-8 and TRBJ2-6; no clear D. The CDR3 spans 16 residues. The V and J ends lost 4 bases and 0 bases respectively, with 10 bases between them. From germline, CDR1 is SGHVS and CDR2 FQNEAQ. CDR3 DNA sequence: TGTGCCAGCAGCTACGGACGCCACTCTGGGGCCAACGTCCTGACTTTC. It is translated as CASSYGRHSGANVLTF.